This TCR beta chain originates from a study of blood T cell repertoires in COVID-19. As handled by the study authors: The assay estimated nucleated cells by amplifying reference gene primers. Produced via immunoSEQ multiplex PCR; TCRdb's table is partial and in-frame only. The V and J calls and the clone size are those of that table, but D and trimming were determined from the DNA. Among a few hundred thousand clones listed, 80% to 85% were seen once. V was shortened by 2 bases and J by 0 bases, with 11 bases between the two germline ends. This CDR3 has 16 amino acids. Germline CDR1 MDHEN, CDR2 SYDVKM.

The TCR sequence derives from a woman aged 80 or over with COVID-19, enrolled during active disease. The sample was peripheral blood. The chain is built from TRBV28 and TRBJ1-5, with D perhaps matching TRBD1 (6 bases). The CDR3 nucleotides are TGTGCCAGCAGTTTACTCAGGGGTTTTAGCAATCAGCCCCAGCATTTT. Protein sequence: CASSLLRGFSNQPQHF.